This section outlines one T cell receptor beta chain sequence together with its context. With 3 bases clipped from V and 2 bases from J, the junction kept 3 bases outside the gene matches. Per the germline V gene, CDR1 is ENHRY and CDR2 is SYGVKD. CDR3 length equals 14 residues. The data are from a study of T-cell memory formation after mild COVID-19. From 5'RACE with constant-segment primers came TCR alpha and TCR beta cDNA libraries that carried sample barcodes and UMIs. TCRdb fed the 5' RACE reads into MiXCR, producing one record per CDR3 protein. The sample holds around 420,000 distinct CDR3 sequences, approximately 25% seen once.

The chain couples TRBV10-3 to TRBJ2-7, with 8 bases lining up with TRBD2. The clonotype was recovered from an adult woman who had mild COVID-19 (a few samples of this study predate the infection). Cell type and time point are not known. The sample was PBMCs or a T cell subset sorted from them (not recorded which). CDR3 in DNA: TGTGCCATCAGTGAACTAGCGGATCCCTACGAGCAGTACTTC. It specifies CAISELADPYEQYF.